This TCR beta chain derives from a study of CD8 T cells in Susac syndrome. When the RNA was reverse transcribed, random hexamers were used with an input of roughly 0.5 to 1 ug. MiXCR was run by TCRdb on the immunoSEQ multiplex PCR reads, yielding one entry per CDR3 protein. The profile shows almost 450,000 distinct CDR3 sequences, 75% to 90% of them singletons. The CDR3 runs 14 residues. The germline V gene encodes CDR1 MNHEY and CDR2 SVGAGI. Trimming removed 2 bases at V and 1 base at J, with 8 bases between. The chain is built from TRBV6-5 and TRBJ1-1, with unresolved D. This TCR was recovered from a human donor with multiple sclerosis. Sequencing was performed on CD8+ T cells from PBMCs. The CDR3 sequence is CASSYGVRNTEAFF. In nucleotides, the CDR3 is TGTGCCAGCAGTTACGGGGTTAGGAACACTGAAGCTTTCTTT.